The rows below give T cell receptor beta chains drawn from one sample of a study of OX40 agonist ivuxolimab in advanced cancers. Here immunoSEQ multiplex PCR was the method, and the copy in TCRdb shows in-frame clones only, minus some. The sample records roughly 55,000 clones, 70% to 80% being singletons. The material sequenced was CD4+ or CD8+ T cells sorted from blood, taken in a trial of the OX40 agonist ivuxolimab. These receptors originate from an adult with an advanced solid tumor such as melanoma, head and neck, liver or kidney cancer. The CDR3 runs from the conserved cysteine through the conserved F or W. A D gene is named only where the DNA matches it firmly. A clone size is listed for some rows: how often the clone was seen (once, few, many), or a class if it is expanded.

CDR3nt | CDR3aa | abundance | v_gene | d_gene | j_gene
TGTGCCAGCTCACCATCGACTAACTACAATGAGCAGTTCTTC | CASSPSTNYNEQFF | NA | TRBV18 | NA | TRBJ2-1
TGTGCCAGCAGCTTAACAGCAGGGCCCATGGGCACTGAAGCTTTCTTT | CASSLTAGPMGTEAFF | NA | TRBV7-8 | NA | TRBJ1-1
TGTGCCACCAGCACCGGGACACCCACACCTTACGAGCAGTACTTC | CATSTGTPTPYEQYF | once | TRBV15 | NA | TRBJ2-7
TGCAGCGTTAATAGGGGGGTGAACACTGAAGCTTTCTTT | CSVNRGVNTEAFF | many | TRBV29-1 | NA | TRBJ1-1
TGTGCCTGGATCCAGGGGGGACGGAACTATGGCTACACCTTC | CAWIQGGRNYGYTF | NA | TRBV30 | TRBD1 | TRBJ1-2
TGCGCCAGCAGCCAAAAATCGCGGGAGGGCCACGGGGAGCTGTTTTTT | CASSQKSREGHGELFF | NA | TRBV4-1 | TRBD2 | TRBJ2-2
TGTGCCAGCAGCTTGGAGTTGAACACTGAAGCTTTCTTT | CASSLELNTEAFF | few | TRBV7-7 | NA | TRBJ1-1
TGTGCCAGCAGCCAAGAGAGGGGGGCCCAAGGTTACAATGAGCAGTTCTTC | CASSQERGAQGYNEQFF | NA | TRBV4-2 | NA | TRBJ2-1
TGTGCCAGCTCATTGAGGACAGGGGGGTACGAGCAGTACTTC | CASSLRTGGYEQYF | NA | TRBV18 | TRBD1 | TRBJ2-7
TGTGCCAGTAGTCAAGGACAGGGGCCGTCTGGGGCCAACGTCCTGACTTTC | CASSQGQGPSGANVLTF | NA | TRBV19 | TRBD1 | TRBJ2-6
TGTGCCAGCCACCCCGGACAGGTGCTTAAAGATACGCAGTATTTT | CASHPGQVLKDTQYF | NA | TRBV2 | TRBD1 | TRBJ2-3
TGTGCCAGCAGAGGACTAGCGGTCCCCTACGAGCAGTACTTC | CASRGLAVPYEQYF | NA | TRBV6-5 | TRBD2 | TRBJ2-7
TGTGCCAGCAGATCCACAGAGAACACTGAAGCTTTCTTT | CASRSTENTEAFF | few | TRBV6-6 | NA | TRBJ1-1
TGTGCCAGCAGTCGGGCCGGAACGGGGAATCAGCCCCAGCATTTT | CASSRAGTGNQPQHF | NA | TRBV6-1 | NA | TRBJ1-5
TGTGCCAGCAGTGAACCAGTCGCTAGCACAGATACGCAGTATTTT | CASSEPVASTDTQYF | NA | TRBV6-1 | NA | TRBJ2-3
TGCGCCAGCAGCTTGGTGGGACTAGCGGGAGACGAGCAGTACTTC | CASSLVGLAGDEQYF | NA | TRBV5-1 | TRBD2 | TRBJ2-7
TGCGCCAGCAGCTTGGCTAGCGTCAGCACAGATACGCAGTATTTT | CASSLASVSTDTQYF | NA | TRBV5-1 | NA | TRBJ2-3
TGTGCCAGCAGGGGAGTGAGCTCTGGAAACACCATATATTTT | CASRGVSSGNTIYF | NA | TRBV6-1 | NA | TRBJ1-3
TGTGCCACCGTAAGGGGGTCGAGGACCGGGGAGCTGTTTTTT | CATVRGSRTGELFF | once | TRBV11-2 | NA | TRBJ2-2
TGCAGCGTTGAAAGGCGGACTTCTACCCTTTACGAGCAGTACTTC | CSVERRTSTLYEQYF | NA | TRBV29-1 | NA | TRBJ2-7
TGTGCCAGTAGTGTGGCTAGCGGGAGAAATGAGCAGTTCTTC | CASSVASGRNEQFF | NA | TRBV19 | TRBD2 | TRBJ2-1
TGTGCCAGCAGCGCGGGACGGTTGGCTGAAGCTTTCTTT | CASSAGRLAEAFF | NA | TRBV5-8 | NA | TRBJ1-1
TGTGCCAGCAGCTTGTTTCAGGTTAGAGCAGAGACCCAGTACTTC | CASSLFQVRAETQYF | NA | TRBV5-4 | NA | TRBJ2-5
TGTGCCAGTACGGGGGGGTTCAGGAACATTCAGTACTTC | CASTGGFRNIQYF | NA | TRBV19 | TRBD2 | TRBJ2-4
TGTGCCAGCAGCCGACAGGATATCACTGAAGCTTTCTTT | CASSRQDITEAFF | once | TRBV2 | NA | TRBJ1-1
TGTGCCAGCAGCTTATCGGGGACTCAGCAGTTCTTC | CASSLSGTQQFF | NA | TRBV7-9 | NA | TRBJ2-1
TGTGCCAGCTCACCACAAAGGGGGAACACTGAAGCTTTCTTT | CASSPQRGNTEAFF | NA | TRBV18 | NA | TRBJ1-1
TGTGCCAGCAGCTTAAACCCACGAGAGACCCAGTACTTC | CASSLNPRETQYF | NA | TRBV7-3 | NA | TRBJ2-5
TGTGCCAGCCCCTATTCCAGGGCGGGAGGGTTCACAGATACGCAGTATTTT | CASPYSRAGGFTDTQYF | NA | TRBV28 | TRBD2 | TRBJ2-3